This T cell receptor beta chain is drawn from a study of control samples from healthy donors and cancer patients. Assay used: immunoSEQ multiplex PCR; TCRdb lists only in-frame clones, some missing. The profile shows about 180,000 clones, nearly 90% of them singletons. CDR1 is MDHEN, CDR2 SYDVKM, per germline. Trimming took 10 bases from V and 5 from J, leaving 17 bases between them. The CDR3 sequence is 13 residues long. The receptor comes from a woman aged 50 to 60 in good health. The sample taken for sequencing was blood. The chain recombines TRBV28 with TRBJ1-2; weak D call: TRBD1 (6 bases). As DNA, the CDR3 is TGTGCCACCTCGGGGGGGGCAGAGTATGGCTACACCTTC. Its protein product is CATSGGAEYGYTF.